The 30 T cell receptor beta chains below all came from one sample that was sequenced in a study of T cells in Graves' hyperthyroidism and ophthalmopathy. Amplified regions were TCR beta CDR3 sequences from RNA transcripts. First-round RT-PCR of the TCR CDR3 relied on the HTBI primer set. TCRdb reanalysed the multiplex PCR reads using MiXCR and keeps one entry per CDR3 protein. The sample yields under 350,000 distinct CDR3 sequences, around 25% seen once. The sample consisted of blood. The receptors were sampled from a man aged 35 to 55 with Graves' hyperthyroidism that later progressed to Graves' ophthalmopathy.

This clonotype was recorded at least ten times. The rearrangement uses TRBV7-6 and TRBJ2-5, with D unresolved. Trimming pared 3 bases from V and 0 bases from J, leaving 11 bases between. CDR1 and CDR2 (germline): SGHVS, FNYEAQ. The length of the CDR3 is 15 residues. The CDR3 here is CASSLPRVDQETQYF. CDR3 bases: TGTGCCAGCAGCTTGCCCCGAGTGGACCAAGAGACCCAGTACTTC.

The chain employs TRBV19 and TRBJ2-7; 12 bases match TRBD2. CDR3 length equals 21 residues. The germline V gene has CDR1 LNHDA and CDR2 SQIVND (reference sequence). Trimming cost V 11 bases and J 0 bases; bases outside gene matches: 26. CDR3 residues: CAWSPPDRRLAGGPVSYEQYF. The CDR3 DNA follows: TGTGCCTGGAGTCCCCCAGATCGCCGGCTAGCGGGAGGGCCGGTCTCCTACGAGCAGTACTTC.

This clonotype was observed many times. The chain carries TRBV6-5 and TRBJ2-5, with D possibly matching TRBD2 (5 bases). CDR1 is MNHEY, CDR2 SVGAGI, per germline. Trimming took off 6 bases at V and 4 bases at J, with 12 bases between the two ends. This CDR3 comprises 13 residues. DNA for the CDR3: TGTGCCAGCAGGGTGGAGGCTGGAGAGACCCAGTACTTC. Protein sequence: CASRVEAGETQYF.

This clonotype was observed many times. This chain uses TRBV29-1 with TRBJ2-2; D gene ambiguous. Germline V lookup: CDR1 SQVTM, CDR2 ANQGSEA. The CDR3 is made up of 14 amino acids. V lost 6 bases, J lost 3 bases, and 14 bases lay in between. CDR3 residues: CSVLGQSYTGELFF. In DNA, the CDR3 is TGCAGCGTCCTTGGGCAGAGTTACACCGGGGAGCTGTTTTTT.

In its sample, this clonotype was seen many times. This chain's CDR3 is CASSYSYLAGVETQYF. The CDR3 DNA is TGTGCCAGCAGTTACTCCTACCTAGCGGGAGTGGAGACCCAGTACTTC. The chain links TRBV6-2 or TRBV6-3 to TRBJ2-5, with TRBD2 matching over 10 bases. The CDR3 has 16 amino acids. Germline lookup yields CDR1 MNHEY and CDR2 SVGEGT. V lost 0 bases, J lost 5 bases, and 6 bases stayed unmatched.

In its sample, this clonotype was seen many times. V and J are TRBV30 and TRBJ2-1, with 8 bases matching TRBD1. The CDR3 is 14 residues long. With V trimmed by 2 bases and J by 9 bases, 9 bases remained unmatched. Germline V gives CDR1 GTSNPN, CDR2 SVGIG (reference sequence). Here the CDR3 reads CAWSHGTGNGEQFF. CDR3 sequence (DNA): TGTGCCTGGAGTCACGGGACAGGTAATGGTGAGCAGTTCTTC.

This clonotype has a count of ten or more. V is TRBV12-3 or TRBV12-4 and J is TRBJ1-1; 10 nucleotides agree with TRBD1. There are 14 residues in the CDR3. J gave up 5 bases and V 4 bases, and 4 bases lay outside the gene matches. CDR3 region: CASSWGQGITEAFF. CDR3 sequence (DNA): TGTGCCAGCAGTTGGGGACAGGGGATTACTGAAGCTTTCTTT.

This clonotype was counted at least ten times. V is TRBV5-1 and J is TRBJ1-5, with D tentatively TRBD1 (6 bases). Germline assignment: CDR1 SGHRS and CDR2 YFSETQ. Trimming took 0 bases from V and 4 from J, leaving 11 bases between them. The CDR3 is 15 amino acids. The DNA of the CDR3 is TGCGCCAGCAGCTTGGACGGACAGAAAAATCAGCCCCAGCATTTT. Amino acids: CASSLDGQKNQPQHF. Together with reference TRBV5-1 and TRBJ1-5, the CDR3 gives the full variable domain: KAGVTQTPRYLIKTRGQQVTLSCSPISGHRSVSWYQQTPGQGLQFLFEYFSETQRNKGNFPGRFSGRQFSNSRSEMNVSTLELGDSALYLCASSLDGQKNQPQHFGDGTRLSIL.

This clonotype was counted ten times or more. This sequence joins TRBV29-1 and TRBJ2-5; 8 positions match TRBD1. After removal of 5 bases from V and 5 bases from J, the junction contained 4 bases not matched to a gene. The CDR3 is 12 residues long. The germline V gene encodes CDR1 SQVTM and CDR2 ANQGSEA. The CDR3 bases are TGCAGCGTTACCGGGACAGGCGAGACCCAGTACTTC. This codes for CSVTGTGETQYF.

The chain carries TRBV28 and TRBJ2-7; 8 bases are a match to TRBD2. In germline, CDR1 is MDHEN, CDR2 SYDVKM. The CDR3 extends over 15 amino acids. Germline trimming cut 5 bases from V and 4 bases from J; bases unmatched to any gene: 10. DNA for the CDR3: TGTGCCAGCAGTCCGTCCGGGACTAGTCGGTACGAGCAGTACTTC. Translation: CASSPSGTSRYEQYF.

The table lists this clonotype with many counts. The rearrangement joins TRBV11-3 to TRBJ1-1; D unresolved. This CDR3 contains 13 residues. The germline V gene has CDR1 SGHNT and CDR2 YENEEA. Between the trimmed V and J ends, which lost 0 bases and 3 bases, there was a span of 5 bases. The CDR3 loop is CASSLDLYTEAFF. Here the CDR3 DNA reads TGTGCCAGCAGCTTAGATCTATACACTGAAGCTTTCTTT.

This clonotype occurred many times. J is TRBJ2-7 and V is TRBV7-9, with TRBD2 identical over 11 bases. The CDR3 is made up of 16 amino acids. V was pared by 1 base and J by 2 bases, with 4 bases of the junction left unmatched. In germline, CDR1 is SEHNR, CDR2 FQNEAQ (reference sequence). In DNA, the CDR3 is TGTGCCAGCAGCTTAGGGTCGGGACTAGCGGCCTACGAGCAGTACTTC. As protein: CASSLGSGLAAYEQYF.

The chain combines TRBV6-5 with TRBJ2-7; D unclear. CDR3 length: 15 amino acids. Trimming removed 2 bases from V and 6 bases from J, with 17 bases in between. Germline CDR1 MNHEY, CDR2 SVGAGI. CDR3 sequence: CASSYTPPGPSEQYF. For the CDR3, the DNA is TGTGCCAGCAGTTACACACCTCCCGGCCCTAGCGAGCAGTACTTC.

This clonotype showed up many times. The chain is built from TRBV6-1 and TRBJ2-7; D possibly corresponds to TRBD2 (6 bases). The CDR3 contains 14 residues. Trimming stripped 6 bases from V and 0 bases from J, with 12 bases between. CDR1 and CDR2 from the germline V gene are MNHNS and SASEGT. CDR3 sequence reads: CASSWTTNSYEQYF. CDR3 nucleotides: TGTGCCAGCAGCTGGACTACAAACTCCTACGAGCAGTACTTC.

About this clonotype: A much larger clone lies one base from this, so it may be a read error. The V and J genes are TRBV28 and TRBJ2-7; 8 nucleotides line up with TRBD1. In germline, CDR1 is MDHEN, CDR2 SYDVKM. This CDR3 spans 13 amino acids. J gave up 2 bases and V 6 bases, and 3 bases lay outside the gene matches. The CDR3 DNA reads TGTGCCAGCAGGCGACAGGGGACCTACGAGCAGTACTTC. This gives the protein CASRRQGTYEQYF.

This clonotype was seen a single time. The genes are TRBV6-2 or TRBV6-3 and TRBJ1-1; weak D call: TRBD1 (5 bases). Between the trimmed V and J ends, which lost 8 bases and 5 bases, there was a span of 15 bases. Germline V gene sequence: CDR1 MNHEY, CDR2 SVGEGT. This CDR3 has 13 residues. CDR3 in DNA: TGTGCCAGCGTCGAGGGCGGGGGTACTGAAGCTTTCTTT. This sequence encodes CASVEGGGTEAFF.

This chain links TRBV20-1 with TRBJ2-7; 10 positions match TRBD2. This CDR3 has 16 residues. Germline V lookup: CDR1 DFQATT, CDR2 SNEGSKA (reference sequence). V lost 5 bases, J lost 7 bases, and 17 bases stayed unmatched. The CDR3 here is CSADPRTSGKQGEQYF. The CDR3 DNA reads TGCAGTGCTGATCCCCGGACTAGCGGCAAACAGGGGGAGCAGTACTTC.

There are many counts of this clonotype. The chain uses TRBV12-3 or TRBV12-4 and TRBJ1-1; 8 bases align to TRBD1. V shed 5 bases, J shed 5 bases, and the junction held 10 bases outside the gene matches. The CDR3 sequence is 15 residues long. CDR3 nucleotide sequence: TGTGCCAGCAGTACCTCCGGGACAGGACGAACTGAAGCTTTCTTT. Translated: CASSTSGTGRTEAFF.

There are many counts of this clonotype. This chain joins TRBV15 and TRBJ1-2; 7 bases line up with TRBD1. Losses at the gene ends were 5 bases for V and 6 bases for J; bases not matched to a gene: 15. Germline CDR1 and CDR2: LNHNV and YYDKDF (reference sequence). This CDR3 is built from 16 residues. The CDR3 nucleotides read TGTGCCACCAGCGGTACCGGGACAGACAAAAAGAATGGCTACACCTTC. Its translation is CATSGTGTDKKNGYTF.

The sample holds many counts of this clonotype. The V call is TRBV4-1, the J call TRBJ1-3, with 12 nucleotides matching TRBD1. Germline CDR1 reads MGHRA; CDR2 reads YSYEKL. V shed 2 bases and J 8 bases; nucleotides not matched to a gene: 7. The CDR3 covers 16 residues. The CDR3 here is CASSQSPGQGADTIYF. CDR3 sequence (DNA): TGCGCCAGCAGCCAATCACCGGGACAGGGGGCAGACACCATATATTTT.

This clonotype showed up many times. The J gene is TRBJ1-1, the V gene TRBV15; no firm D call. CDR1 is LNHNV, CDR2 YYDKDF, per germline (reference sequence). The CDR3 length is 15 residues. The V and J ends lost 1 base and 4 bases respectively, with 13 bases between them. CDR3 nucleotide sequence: TGTGCCACCAGCAGAGTTGCGGGTCCAAGCACTGAAGCTTTCTTT. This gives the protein CATSRVAGPSTEAFF. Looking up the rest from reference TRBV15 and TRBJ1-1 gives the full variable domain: DAMVIQNPRYQVTQFGKPVTLSCSQTLNHNVMYWYQQKSSQAPKLLFHYYDKDFNNEADTPDNFQSRRPNTSFCFLDIRSPGLGDTAMYLCATSRVAGPSTEAFFGQGTRLTVV.

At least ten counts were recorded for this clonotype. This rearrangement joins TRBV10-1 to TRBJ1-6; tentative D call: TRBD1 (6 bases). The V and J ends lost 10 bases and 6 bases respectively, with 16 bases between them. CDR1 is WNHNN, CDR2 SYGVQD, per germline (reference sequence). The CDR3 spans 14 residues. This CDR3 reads CATKGGRINSPLHF. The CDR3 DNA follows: TGCGCCACCAAGGGGGGCAGAATTAATTCACCCCTCCACTTT.

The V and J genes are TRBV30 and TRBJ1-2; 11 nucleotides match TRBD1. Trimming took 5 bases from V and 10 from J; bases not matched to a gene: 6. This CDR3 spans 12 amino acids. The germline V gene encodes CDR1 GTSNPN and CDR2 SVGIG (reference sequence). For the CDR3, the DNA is TGTGCCTGGGGAGCGGGACAGGGGGACTACACCTTC. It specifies CAWGAGQGDYTF. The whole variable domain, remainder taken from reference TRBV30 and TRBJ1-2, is SQTIHQWPATLVQPVGSPLSLECTVEGTSNPNLYWYRQAAGRGLQLLFYSVGIGQISSEVPQNLSASRPQDRQFILSSKKLLLSDSGFYLCAWGAGQGDYTFGSGTRLTVV.

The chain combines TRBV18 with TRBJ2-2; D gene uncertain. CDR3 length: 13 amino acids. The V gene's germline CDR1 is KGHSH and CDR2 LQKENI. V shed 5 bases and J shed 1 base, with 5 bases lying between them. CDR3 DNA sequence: TGTGCCAGCTCAACTATGAACACCGGGGAGCTGTTTTTT. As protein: CASSTMNTGELFF. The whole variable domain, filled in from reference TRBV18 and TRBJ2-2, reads NAGVMQNPRHLVRRRGQEARLRCSPMKGHSHVYWYRQLPEEGLKFMVYLQKENIIDESGMPKERFSAEFPKEGPSILRIQQVVRGDSAAYFCASSTMNTGELFFGEGSRLTVL.

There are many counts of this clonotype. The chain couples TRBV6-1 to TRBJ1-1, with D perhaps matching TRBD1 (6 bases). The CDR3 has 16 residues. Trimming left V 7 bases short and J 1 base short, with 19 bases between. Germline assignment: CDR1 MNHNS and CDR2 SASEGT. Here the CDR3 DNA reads TGTGCCAGCACCAAAAACAGGGTAGACTGGAACACTGAAGCTTTCTTT. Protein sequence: CASTKNRVDWNTEAFF.

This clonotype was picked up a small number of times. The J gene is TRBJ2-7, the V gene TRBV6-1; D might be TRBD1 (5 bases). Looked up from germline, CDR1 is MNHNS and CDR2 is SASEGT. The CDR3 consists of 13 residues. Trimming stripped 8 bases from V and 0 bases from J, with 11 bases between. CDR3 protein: CASDDRNSYEQYF. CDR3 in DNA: TGTGCCAGCGATGACAGAAACTCCTACGAGCAGTACTTC.

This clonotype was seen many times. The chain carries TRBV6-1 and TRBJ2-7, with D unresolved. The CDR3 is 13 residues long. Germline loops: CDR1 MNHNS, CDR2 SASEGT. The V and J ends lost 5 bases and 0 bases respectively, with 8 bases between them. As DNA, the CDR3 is TGTGCCAGCAGTCCCTTCCCCTCCTACGAGCAGTACTTC. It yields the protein CASSPFPSYEQYF.

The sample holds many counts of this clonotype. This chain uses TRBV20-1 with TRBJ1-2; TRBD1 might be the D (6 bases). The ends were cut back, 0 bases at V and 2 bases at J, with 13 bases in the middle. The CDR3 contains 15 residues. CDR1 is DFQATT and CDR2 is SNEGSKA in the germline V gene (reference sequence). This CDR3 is CSARDPGGQNYGYTF. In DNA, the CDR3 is TGCAGTGCTAGAGATCCTGGCGGACAGAACTATGGCTACACCTTC.

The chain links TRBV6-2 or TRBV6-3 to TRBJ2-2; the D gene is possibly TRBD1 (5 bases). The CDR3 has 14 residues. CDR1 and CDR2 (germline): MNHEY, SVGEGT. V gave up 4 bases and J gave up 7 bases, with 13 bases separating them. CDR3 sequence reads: CASSWGSWYGELFF. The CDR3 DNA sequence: TGTGCCAGCAGTTGGGGCAGTTGGTACGGGGAGCTGTTTTTT.

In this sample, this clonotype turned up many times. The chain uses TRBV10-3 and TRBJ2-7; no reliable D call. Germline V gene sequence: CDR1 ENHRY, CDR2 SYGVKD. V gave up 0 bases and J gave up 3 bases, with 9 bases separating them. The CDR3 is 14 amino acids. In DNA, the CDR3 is TGTGCCATCAGTGAGTCGACGACGCGCTACGAGCAGTACTTC. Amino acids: CAISESTTRYEQYF.